The 32 T cell receptor beta chains in this list originate from one sample, sequenced in a study of T cell responses to AZD1222 COVID-19 vaccine. Assay used: immunoSEQ multiplex PCR; TCRdb lists only in-frame clones, some missing. The top ten clones hold around a tenth of a sample with approximately 170,000 clones, about 91% of them seen once. The input for sequencing was peripheral blood, taken 28 days after the second AZD1222 dose. Every receptor here comes from an adult who received the AZD1222 COVID-19 vaccine.

V and J are TRBV10-3 and TRBJ1-4, with a possible D match to TRBD1 (6 bases). The germline V and J ends were trimmed by 6 bases and 6 bases, with 14 bases remaining between them. Germline V CDR1 and CDR2: ENHRY, SYGVKD. This CDR3 has 14 amino acids. The CDR3, as DNA: TGTGCCATCAGGACAGGTTCTGGGGATGAAAAACTGTTTTTT. It yields the protein CAIRTGSGDEKLFF.

This clone was seen once. The chain couples TRBV20-1 to TRBJ2-7, with no clear D. Germline values: CDR1 DFQATT, CDR2 SNEGSKA (reference sequence). The V end lost 3 bases, the J end lost 0 bases, and 12 bases lay between the germline ends. The CDR3 covers 14 residues. Here the CDR3 reads CSASGGPSSYEQYF. The DNA for the CDR3 is TGCAGTGCTAGTGGCGGCCCCAGCTCCTACGAGCAGTACTTC.

V gene TRBV5-1 combines with J gene TRBJ2-2; 10 nucleotides align to TRBD1. The CDR3 is 18 residues long. V lost 4 bases to trimming and J lost 2 bases; unmatched junction nucleotides: 11. Germline V lookup: CDR1 SGHRS, CDR2 YFSETQ. CDR3: CASSPTGGPTLNTGELFF. CDR3 bases: TGCGCCAGCAGCCCGACAGGGGGCCCGACTCTAAACACCGGGGAGCTGTTTTTT.

This sequence joins TRBV7-6 and TRBJ1-2; possible D gene TRBD1, 5 bases. The CDR3 length is 19 residues. The germline CDR1 and CDR2 sequences are SGHVS and FNYEAQ. The V end lost 0 bases, the J end lost 2 bases, and 22 bases lay between the germline ends. Here the CDR3 DNA reads TGTGCCAGCAGCTTAGCTGGGCCGGCCAGGGTATCGTCCAACTATGGCTACACCTTC. Protein sequence: CASSLAGPARVSSNYGYTF.

A single count supports this clone. The chain carries TRBV3-1 (or the pseudogene TRBV3-2) and TRBJ2-7, with TRBD1 identical over 8 bases. There are 14 residues in the CDR3. V lost 1 base, J lost 3 bases, and 2 bases stayed unmatched. Looked up from germline, CDR1 is LGHDT and CDR2 is YNNKEL (reference sequence). CDR3 DNA: TGTGCCAGCAGCCAAGGACAGGGGTACTACGAGCAGTACTTC. Translating it yields CASSQGQGYYEQYF.

This sequence joins TRBV7-8 and TRBJ1-2, with TRBD1 matching 8 bases. Germline V lookup: CDR1 SGHVS, CDR2 FQNEAQ. The CDR3 contains 18 residues. The V segment lost 5 bases and the J segment 4 bases; nucleotides outside the gene matches: 18. The CDR3 spells CASSLTYPGRTGIYGYTF. The CDR3 DNA follows: TGTGCCAGCAGCCTAACCTACCCCGGTCGGACAGGGATCTATGGCTACACCTTC.

The CDR3 DNA reads TGTGCCAGCAGTGACTTCCGGTACGGGGGGAAAGAGACCCAGTACTTC. Encoded protein: CASSDFRYGGKETQYF. The genes are TRBV6-1 and TRBJ2-5; TRBD2 matches 7 bases. V was clipped by 3 bases and J by 3 bases; unmatched bases: 10. Germline loops: CDR1 MNHNS, CDR2 SASEGT. CDR3 length: 16 residues.

The chain employs TRBV19 and TRBJ1-5; D gene ambiguous. Germline V gene lookup returns CDR1 LNHDA and CDR2 SQIVND (reference sequence). Trimming took 1 base from V and 3 from J, leaving 1 base between them. The CDR3 consists of 12 residues. The CDR3 reads CASSIANQPQHF. The CDR3 bases are TGTGCCAGTAGTATAGCCAATCAGCCCCAGCATTTT.

The chain has TRBV11-1 and TRBJ2-7; D is unresolved. This CDR3 is 11 amino acids long. Germline V gene sequence: CDR1 SGHAT, CDR2 FQDESV (reference sequence). The V and J ends lost 4 bases and 6 bases respectively, with 7 bases between them. The CDR3 loop is CASSSGPEQYF. CDR3 nucleotides: TGTGCCAGCAGCTCCGGTCCCGAGCAGTACTTC.

Comment on this clone: Other DNA variants within this sample encode the same CDR3. V and J are TRBV6-5 and TRBJ1-2; weak D call: TRBD1 (5 bases). Germline CDR1 MNHEY, CDR2 SVGAGI. The CDR3 totals 12 residues. Between the trimmed V and J ends, which lost 4 bases and 4 bases, there was a span of 7 bases. The CDR3 DNA is TGTGCCAGCAGTTCAGGGTCCTATGGCTACACCTTC. Translating gives CASSSGSYGYTF.

In DNA, the CDR3 is TGCGCCAGCAGCCCTACTCAGGGGGCTTCGGGTGAAAAACTGTTTTTT. This encodes CASSPTQGASGEKLFF. The V and J genes are TRBV4-1 and TRBJ1-4; the match to TRBD1 covers 8 bases. There are 16 residues in the CDR3. Germline CDR1 and CDR2: MGHRA and YSYEKL. V was clipped by 4 bases and J by 7 bases; unmatched bases: 11.

The chain combines TRBV6-5 with TRBJ1-2; 10 bases map to TRBD1. Trimming took 6 bases from V and 5 from J; bases not matched to a gene: 9. Germline V gives CDR1 MNHEY, CDR2 SVGAGI. The CDR3 totals 15 residues. CDR3: CASSTTGTGVYGYTF. DNA of the CDR3: TGTGCCAGCAGCACGACCGGGACAGGGGTATATGGCTACACCTTC.

The rearrangement links TRBV21-1 to TRBJ1-1. TRBV21-1 is classified as a pseudogene. The CDR3 totals 17 residues. This CDR3 reads CASSSRGVGTQGTEAFF. CDR3 DNA sequence: TGTGCCAGCAGCTCTAGAGGGGTAGGGACCCAGGGAACTGAAGCTTTCTTT.

The rearrangement uses TRBV7-2 and TRBJ1-1; TRBD1 aligns across 7 bases. V lost 5 bases, J lost 4 bases, and 7 bases stayed unmatched. CDR3 length equals 14 residues. Germline CDR1 and CDR2: SGHTA and FQGNSA. The CDR3 nucleotides read TGTGCCAGCAGCGCTACCGGACAGGTCACTGAAGCTTTCTTT. Translated: CASSATGQVTEAFF.

This rearrangement joins TRBV5-4 to TRBJ1-1; D remains unclear. In germline, CDR1 is SGHNT, CDR2 YYREEE (reference sequence). With 1 base removed from V and 0 bases from J, the gap between germline ends came to 16 bases. The length of the CDR3 is 17 residues. CDR3 protein: CASSLKEGGGLNTEAFF. The DNA for the CDR3 is TGTGCCAGCAGCTTGAAGGAGGGAGGCGGGCTGAACACTGAAGCTTTCTTT.

V gene TRBV6-1 combines with J gene TRBJ1-2; D possibly corresponds to TRBD1 (6 bases). The V and J ends lost 2 bases and 4 bases respectively, with 11 bases between them. CDR1 and CDR2 from the germline V gene are MNHNS and SASEGT. The CDR3 extends over 14 amino acids. The CDR3 DNA sequence: TGTGCCAGCAGTGAAAGGGGGGCTGGCTATGGCTACACCTTC. Its protein product is CASSERGAGYGYTF.

Comment on this clone: Other DNA sequences within the sample encode an identical CDR3. The V gene is TRBV5-1, the J gene TRBJ2-7; 7 nucleotides line up with TRBD2. The CDR3 is 15 amino acids. The J segment lost 0 bases and the V segment lost 1 base, leaving 4 bases of the junction unmatched. Germline V gives CDR1 SGHRS, CDR2 YFSETQ. CDR3 sequence (DNA): TGCGCCAGCAGCTTGTCCGGGGGGAGCTCCTACGAGCAGTACTTC. Its protein is CASSLSGGSSYEQYF.

The chain has TRBV6-1 and TRBJ2-7; no clear D gene. Deletions cut 2 bases from V and 4 bases from J, with 15 bases between. This CDR3 spans 15 amino acids. CDR1 is MNHNS and CDR2 is SASEGT in the germline V gene. The CDR3 DNA sequence: TGTGCCAGCAGTGAATGGAGCCGGATTTCGTACGAGCAGTACTTC. This codes for CASSEWSRISYEQYF.

This chain joins TRBV30 and TRBJ2-7; D ambiguous. CDR3 length: 13 amino acids. Germline V lookup: CDR1 GTSNPN, CDR2 SVGIG (reference sequence). Trimming pared 1 base from V and 3 bases from J, leaving 10 bases between. CDR3: CAWSGAESYEQYF. The CDR3, as DNA: TGTGCCTGGAGTGGGGCAGAGAGCTACGAGCAGTACTTC.

The rearrangement links TRBV15 to TRBJ1-5; the match to TRBD1 covers 9 bases. Germline CDR1 and CDR2: LNHNV and YYDKDF (reference sequence). The V and J ends lost 0 bases and 4 bases, in that order; junction bases with no gene match: 7. The CDR3 sequence is 17 residues long. CDR3 residues: CATSRDFGTGRNQPQHF. DNA for the CDR3: TGTGCCACCAGCAGAGATTTTGGGACAGGGAGGAATCAGCCCCAGCATTTT.

The rearrangement links TRBV5-4 to TRBJ1-2, with 7 bases lining up with TRBD1. The CDR3 spans 16 residues. CDR1 is SGHNT and CDR2 is YYREEE in the germline V gene (reference sequence). After removal of 0 bases from V and 0 bases from J, the junction contained 5 bases not matched to a gene. CDR3 sequence reads: CASSLDAQGANYGYTF. CDR3 bases: TGTGCCAGCAGCTTGGATGCCCAGGGGGCTAACTATGGCTACACCTTC.

The CDR3, as DNA: TGTGCCAGCAGCTATCGACACGGGTTCGACACTGAAGCTTTCTTT. It encodes CASSYRHGFDTEAFF. The chain is built from TRBV5-6 and TRBJ1-1; D ambiguous. Germline V gene data show CDR1 as SGHDT and CDR2 as YYEEEE. Trimming stripped 3 bases from V and 3 bases from J, with 15 bases between. The CDR3 length is 15 residues.

This clone was counted once. The chain has TRBV5-4 and TRBJ2-5; a possible D gene is TRBD2 (7 bases). CDR3 length equals 15 residues. Germline V gives CDR1 SGHNT, CDR2 YYREEE (reference sequence). V was trimmed by 3 bases and J by 5 bases, leaving 17 bases between them. CDR3 residues: CASSSGGQGRETQYF. Here the CDR3 DNA reads TGTGCCAGCAGCTCCGGGGGGCAGGGGAGGGAGACCCAGTACTTC.

The chain employs TRBV19 and TRBJ2-3; no clear D gene. The CDR3 has 14 amino acids. With 3 bases removed from V and 1 base from J, the gap between germline ends came to 8 bases. Per germline, CDR1 LNHDA and CDR2 SQIVND (reference sequence). The CDR3 sequence: CASSIGQRTDTQYF. CDR3 in DNA: TGTGCCAGTAGTATCGGTCAGCGCACAGATACGCAGTATTTT.

The chain carries TRBV6-1 and TRBJ1-3; D remains unclear. With 2 bases removed from V and 8 bases from J, the gap between germline ends came to 7 bases. From germline, CDR1 is MNHNS and CDR2 SASEGT. The CDR3 loop spans 12 amino acids. The CDR3 region has the DNA TGTGCCAGCAGTGAAAGGTTGGACACCATATATTTT. Amino acids: CASSERLDTIYF.

This clone was picked up one time. The chain employs TRBV7-3 and TRBJ2-1; no reliable D call. The germline CDR1 and CDR2 sequences are SGHTA and FQGTGA. V was trimmed by 5 bases and J by 7 bases, leaving 12 bases between them. The CDR3 spans 13 residues. CDR3 nucleotides: TGTGCCAGCAGCGTCAGTCCTACGAATGAGCAGTTCTTC. Its protein product is CASSVSPTNEQFF.

J is TRBJ2-5 and V is TRBV9; TRBD1 agrees at 7 bases. Per germline, CDR1 SGDLS and CDR2 YYNGEE. V shed 4 bases and J 1 base; nucleotides not matched to a gene: 7. There are 15 residues in the CDR3. CDR3 amino acids: CASSTGTEPQETQYF. CDR3 nucleotide sequence: TGTGCCAGCAGCACGGGGACAGAACCCCAAGAGACCCAGTACTTC.

The genes are TRBV12-5 and TRBJ2-7; possible D gene TRBD1, 6 bases. This CDR3 comprises 13 residues. The V and J ends lost 1 base and 6 bases respectively, with 10 bases between them. Germline CDR1 LGHNT, CDR2 FRNRAP. The chain's CDR3 is CASGLGRGGEQYF. CDR3 nucleotide sequence: TGTGCTAGTGGTTTGGGCAGGGGCGGCGAGCAGTACTTC.

The J gene is TRBJ1-2, the V gene TRBV3-1 (or the pseudogene TRBV3-2); D is unresolved. The V gene's germline CDR1 is LGHDT and CDR2 YNNKEL (reference sequence). V dropped 6 bases and J dropped 4 bases, with 18 bases sitting between them. The CDR3 sequence is 15 residues long. In DNA, the CDR3 is TGTGCCAGCAGACCCCCCGGGCCCAGAGCCTATGGCTACACCTTC. Residues: CASRPPGPRAYGYTF.

The V and J genes are TRBV27 and TRBJ2-3, with 8 bases that match TRBD1. This CDR3 is 16 amino acids long. V dropped 4 bases and J dropped 5; count of bases not matched to a gene: 11. Germline V gene sequence: CDR1 MNHEY, CDR2 SMNVEV (reference sequence). The CDR3 sequence is CASSYISGGVGDTQYF. CDR3 coding DNA: TGTGCCAGCAGTTACATCTCAGGGGGCGTGGGAGATACGCAGTATTTT.

This rearrangement joins TRBV27 to TRBJ1-5, with D possibly matching TRBD1 (6 bases). The CDR3 has 16 residues. Trimming stripped 7 bases from V and 0 bases from J, with 16 bases between. CDR1 is MNHEY, CDR2 SMNVEV, per germline (reference sequence). The CDR3 region is CASISRTVDSNQPQHF. The CDR3 bases are TGTGCCAGCATCTCACGGACAGTGGATAGCAATCAGCCCCAGCATTTT.

The V and J genes are TRBV5-1 and TRBJ2-5; D perhaps matches TRBD1 (6 bases). The V gene lost 0 bases and the J gene lost 4 bases, with 10 bases spanning the gap. The CDR3 runs 14 residues. Germline V gene lookup returns CDR1 SGHRS and CDR2 YFSETQ. The chain's CDR3 is CASSLGTARETQYF. The CDR3 region has the DNA TGCGCCAGCAGCTTGGGGACAGCTAGAGAGACCCAGTACTTC.